The 18 T cell receptor beta chains given below trace back to one sample, sequenced in a study of T cell changes during pregnancy in multiple sclerosis. Sequencing used immunoSEQ multiplex PCR; TCRdb keeps in-frame clones, though not all of them. The data contain roughly 65,000 clones, more than 75% of them seen just once; the ten biggest clones take up approximately 1.5%. Sequenced here: peripheral blood, sampled in the third trimester of pregnancy. These receptors all stem from a female donor in good health, enrolled as a control in a pregnancy study.

This chain joins TRBV7-9 and TRBJ1-1; 7 positions agree with TRBD1. The germline CDR1 and CDR2 sequences are SEHNR and FQNEAQ (reference sequence). Trimming took 5 bases from V and 6 from J; bases not matched to a gene: 12. The CDR3 spans 15 residues. Written as DNA, the CDR3 is TGTGCCAGCAGCGCGCGGACAGGCGCGAGGGCTGAAGCTTTCTTT. Translation: CASSARTGARAEAFF.

This chain joins TRBV9 and TRBJ1-4; D ambiguous. Trimming pared 3 bases from V and 10 bases from J, leaving 16 bases between. The CDR3 totals 14 residues. CDR1 is SGDLS and CDR2 is YYNGEE in the germline V gene. The CDR3 DNA reads TGTGCCAGCAGCGCTGCCTCGGGATCGGGAAAACTGTTTTTT. Amino acids: CASSAASGSGKLFF.

The V gene is TRBV19, the J gene TRBJ1-2; possibly TRBD1 for D (5 bases). V lost 7 bases to trimming and J lost 6 bases, with 15 bases between them. Germline CDR1 and CDR2: LNHDA and SQIVND (reference sequence). The CDR3 totals 13 residues. Written as DNA, the CDR3 is TGTGCCAGTAAGGTGGGGGGTAATGATGGCTACACCTTC. Encoded protein: CASKVGGNDGYTF.

V is TRBV7-6 and J is TRBJ1-3; D is unresolved. The CDR3 spans 15 residues. V was cut by 5 bases and J by 5 bases, with 16 bases left in between. Per germline, CDR1 SGHVS and CDR2 FNYEAQ. The CDR3, as DNA: TGTGCCAGCAGCACCTCATGGGCGGGCAGAAACACCATATATTTT. This encodes CASSTSWAGRNTIYF.

The chain joins TRBV5-1 to TRBJ2-1; TRBD1 matches at 7 bases. CDR1 is SGHRS and CDR2 is YFSETQ in the germline V gene. The CDR3 contains 14 residues. With V trimmed by 3 bases and J by 8 bases, 8 bases remained unmatched. The CDR3 DNA follows: TGCGCCAGCAGCTCCGACAGGGTTGCCGATGAGCAGTTCTTC. Protein product: CASSSDRVADEQFF.

This chain joins TRBV6-4 and TRBJ2-1; D is unclear. V was shortened by 3 bases and J by 9 bases, with 12 bases between the two germline ends. The CDR3 loop spans 13 amino acids. Per germline, CDR1 MRHNA and CDR2 SNTAGT. The CDR3 DNA sequence: TGTGCCAGCAGTGAAAACGTCGGTGGTGAGCAGTTCTTC. Translation gives CASSENVGGEQFF.

This chain links TRBV4-1 with TRBJ1-5; maybe TRBD1 (6 bases). V dropped 0 bases and J dropped 5 bases, with 14 bases sitting between them. The CDR3 covers 16 residues. Germline V gene lookup returns CDR1 MGHRA and CDR2 YSYEKL. This CDR3 reads CASSQDSQGRDQPQHF. CDR3 DNA: TGCGCCAGCAGCCAAGATAGTCAGGGGAGGGATCAGCCCCAGCATTTT.

This clone occurred a few times. The chain couples TRBV5-6 to TRBJ1-3, with a weak D call TRBD1 (5 bases). The germline V gene has CDR1 SGHDT and CDR2 YYEEEE. V was pared by 2 bases and J by 8 bases, with 14 bases between. CDR3 length: 14 amino acids. CDR3 region: CASSLPGGSDTIYF. DNA for the CDR3: TGTGCCAGCAGCTTACCCGGGGGGTCGGACACCATATATTTT.

This rearrangement joins TRBV12-5 to TRBJ1-3, with D perhaps TRBD1 (6 bases). CDR3 size: 16 residues. Germline-derived CDR1 and CDR2 are LGHNT and FRNRAP. Trimming stripped 5 bases from V and 0 bases from J, with 14 bases between. The CDR3 protein is CASGPQQGSSGNTIYF. DNA for the CDR3: TGTGCTAGTGGTCCTCAACAGGGATCCTCTGGAAACACCATATATTTT.

J is TRBJ2-7 and V is TRBV6-6, with a possible D match to TRBD2 (6 bases). The CDR3 loop spans 14 amino acids. Germline V gene sequence: CDR1 MNHNY, CDR2 SVGAGI (reference sequence). V lost 2 bases, J lost 3 bases, and 11 bases lay in between. The CDR3 spells CASSYAGRIYEQYF. CDR3 coding DNA: TGTGCCAGCAGTTACGCGGGACGAATCTACGAGCAGTACTTC.

The rearrangement uses TRBV7-3 and TRBJ1-2; 8 bases agree with TRBD1. The trim removed 5 bases at V and 4 bases at J, leaving 6 bases unmatched. Germline CDR1 and CDR2: SGHTA and FQGTGA. This CDR3 contains 14 residues. In DNA, the CDR3 is TGTGCCAGCAGCGCCGGACAGGGACTCTATGGCTACACCTTC. Its translation is CASSAGQGLYGYTF.

The chain carries TRBV7-8 and TRBJ2-7, with D possibly matching TRBD1 (6 bases). The germline V gene has CDR1 SGHVS and CDR2 FQNEAQ. The CDR3 runs 15 residues. Trimming stripped 5 bases from V and 2 bases from J, with 16 bases between. In DNA, the CDR3 is TGTGCCAGCAGCGGAAGGACAGCCTCGGCCTACGAGCAGTACTTC. Translating gives CASSGRTASAYEQYF.

The CDR3 DNA sequence: TGTGCCAGCACATGGAAGACTGGCTACGAGCAGTACTTC. This codes for CASTWKTGYEQYF. The chain employs TRBV14 and TRBJ2-7; no clear D gene. In germline, CDR1 is SGHDN, CDR2 FVKESK. This CDR3 comprises 13 residues. Trimming removed 7 bases at V and 3 bases at J, with 13 bases between.

This clone was recorded once. This chain uses TRBV9 with TRBJ2-1; 9 bases align to TRBD2. J was trimmed by 7 bases and V by 7 bases; bases with no gene match: 6. Germline lookup yields CDR1 SGDLS and CDR2 YYNGEE. This CDR3 contains 13 residues. The CDR3 bases are TGTGCCAGCGGGCTAGCGGGGATTAATGAGCAGTTCTTC. Translated, it gives CASGLAGINEQFF.

The genes are TRBV13 and TRBJ2-1; 11 bases line up with TRBD2. In germline, CDR1 is PRHDT, CDR2 FYEKMQ (reference sequence). Trimming at V came to 5 bases and at J to 7 bases, leaving 7 bases not matched to a gene. The CDR3 is 15 residues long. The CDR3 DNA sequence: TGTGCCAGCAGCACTAGCGGGGGCGCTCGAAATGAGCAGTTCTTC. Residues: CASSTSGGARNEQFF.

The chain has TRBV4-1 and TRBJ2-5; 9 positions agree with TRBD2. Germline V CDR1 and CDR2: MGHRA, YSYEKL. V shed 8 bases, J shed 0 bases, and the junction held 4 bases outside the gene matches. The CDR3 runs 14 residues. CDR3 in DNA: TGCGCCAGCGGGGCGGGGGGGCACCAAGAGACCCAGTACTTC. It yields the protein CASGAGGHQETQYF.

The V gene is TRBV7-9, the J gene TRBJ2-3; D unresolved. There are 15 residues in the CDR3. Trimming left V 0 bases short and J 4 bases short, with 11 bases between. Germline loops: CDR1 SEHNR, CDR2 FQNEAQ (reference sequence). CDR3 DNA sequence: TGTGCCAGCAGCTTAGCGTTGCTACGCTCAGATACGCAGTATTTT. Translated, it gives CASSLALLRSDTQYF.

The V gene is TRBV7-2, the J gene TRBJ2-6; TRBD1 might be the D (6 bases). This CDR3 comprises 18 residues. Germline CDR1 and CDR2: SGHTA and FQGNSA. V was clipped by 2 bases and J by 0 bases, with 14 bases between them. CDR3 DNA sequence: TGTGCCAGCAGCTTATTAGGACAGTATGTCTCTGGGGCCAACGTCCTGACTTTC. Its translation: CASSLLGQYVSGANVLTF.